This T cell receptor beta chain was sequenced in a study of blood T cell repertoires in COVID-19. Study overall: Acute-phase and convalescent COVID-19 samples originated in the United States, Italy and Spain.

In its sample, this clone was seen once. Study processing details: Counts of nucleated cells, estimated from reference gene primer amplification, were obtained. Profiled with immunoSEQ multiplex PCR; TCRdb holds only in-frame clones, not every one. Clone size and V and J calls were adopted from that table, with D and trimming inferred from the DNA. The table records more than 200,000 clones, 81% of them present only once. The CDR3 is made up of 16 amino acids. Trimming shortened V by 4 bases and J by 3 bases, and 20 bases separated the two germline ends. Germline assignment: CDR1 SGHRS and CDR2 YFSETQ.

The specimen was peripheral blood. The gene calls are TRBV5-1 and TRBJ2-7; tentatively, D is TRBD2 (6 bases). This TCR was sampled from a woman of 80 years or more with acute or convalescent COVID-19. CDR3 loop: CASSMNRGKNYYEQYF. The CDR3 DNA reads TGCGCCAGCAGCATGAACCGGGGGAAAAATTACTACGAGCAGTACTTC.